This T cell receptor beta chain was captured by sequencing in a study of blood T cell repertoires in COVID-19. Study background: The United States, Italy and Spain provided the acute and convalescent COVID-19 samples. T cells, B-cell-depleted T cells, or PBMCs supplied cDNA or gDNA.

Per the authors' pipeline: Amplification of reference gene primers was used by the study to estimate nucleated cell counts. The method was immunoSEQ multiplex PCR; TCRdb's version includes in-frame clones alone and lacks a portion of them. The D gene and trimming were derived from the DNA, and the V and J assignments and clone size from that table. The table includes just under 65,000 clones, 60% to 85% detected once. Germline lookup yields CDR1 SGHTS and CDR2 YDEGEE. This CDR3 has 14 amino acids. Trimming removed 2 bases from V and 2 bases from J; junction bases left unmatched: 4. The chain couples TRBV5-8 to TRBJ2-7, with TRBD1 matching over 7 bases. This TCR came from an elderly woman with acute or convalescent COVID-19. Sequenced material: peripheral blood. CDR3 amino acids: CASSFGTVTYEQYF. CDR3 nucleotide sequence: TGTGCCAGCAGCTTCGGGACAGTCACCTACGAGCAGTACTTC. The full variable domain, with the rest looked up from reference TRBV5-8 and TRBJ2-7, is EAGVTQSPTHLIKTRGQQATLRCSPISGHTSVYWYQQALGLGLQFLLWYDEGEERNRGNFPPRFSGRQFPNYSSELNVNALELEDSALYLCASSFGTVTYEQYFGPGTRLTVT.